These 25 T cell receptor beta chains were all obtained from the same sample, sequenced in a study of beta chain features in type 1 diabetes. Expressed TCRB transcripts were sequenced after all isolated RNA was converted to cDNA. TCRdb's copy holds only in-frame clones and misses some; the assay was immunoSEQ multiplex PCR. The sample gives some 660,000 clones, over 12% of which show up once; 0.035% to 0.045% is in the top ten. No cognate antigen is known for these TCRs. General study findings and limits: In all four CD4+ subsets, TCRB CDR3 length was significantly, moderately reduced in type 1 diabetes.

Specimen: naive CD4+ T cells from blood. The receptors stem from a man aged 18 to 29 with type 1 diabetes.

This clone was counted only a few times. CDR3 amino acids: CASSEGTGTEAFF. The DNA of the CDR3 is TGTGCCAGCAGCGAGGGGACAGGCACTGAAGCTTTCTTT. V and J are TRBV5-4 and TRBJ1-1; 8 bases match TRBD1. Per the germline V gene, CDR1 is SGHNT and CDR2 is YYREEE (reference sequence). V shed 4 bases, J shed 4 bases, and the junction held 3 bases outside the gene matches. The CDR3 is 13 residues long.

The V call is TRBV5-4, the J call TRBJ2-3, with a tentative D call TRBD1 (6 bases). The V and J ends lost 4 bases and 4 bases respectively, with 13 bases between them. CDR1 and CDR2 (germline): SGHNT, YYREEE (reference sequence). The CDR3 has 14 amino acids. CDR3 amino acids: CASSTGSSSDTQYF. The CDR3 nucleotides read TGTGCCAGCAGCACAGGGAGTTCATCAGATACGCAGTATTTT.

This clone was picked up a small number of times. The J gene is TRBJ2-7, the V gene TRBV19, with 12 bases identical to TRBD2. The germline CDR1 and CDR2 sequences are LNHDA and SQIVND (reference sequence). With 8 bases clipped from V and 4 bases from J, the junction kept 9 bases outside the gene matches. The CDR3 contains 15 residues. The CDR3 DNA reads TGTGCCAGTGCTTCCCCTCTAGCGGGAGGGTACGAGCAGTACTTC. This translates into CASASPLAGGYEQYF.

The chain uses TRBV9 and TRBJ2-3; TRBD1 matches 7 bases. The CDR3 runs 16 residues. Germline CDR1 and CDR2: SGDLS and YYNGEE. V gave up 2 bases and J gave up 0 bases; unmatched junction bases: 6. The CDR3 DNA follows: TGTGCCAGCAGCGTCGCCTCGACAGGGAGCACAGATACGCAGTATTTT. Translation gives CASSVASTGSTDTQYF.

This clone has just a few counts. The chain couples TRBV4-2 to TRBJ2-2; D is unresolved. V was shortened by 2 bases and J by 1 base, with 5 bases between the two germline ends. The CDR3 length is 14 residues. The germline gives CDR1 LGHNA, CDR2 YNFKEQ. The CDR3 DNA reads as TGTGCCAGCAGCCAACCACAGAACACCGGGGAGCTGTTTTTT. Amino acid sequence: CASSQPQNTGELFF.

In this sample, this clone turned up a few times. This CDR3 is CASSLGIEQFF. The CDR3 coding sequence is TGTGCCAGCAGTCTAGGCATTGAGCAGTTCTTC. The rearrangement uses TRBV6-5 and TRBJ2-1, with unresolved D. The CDR3 loop spans 11 amino acids. The germline gives CDR1 MNHEY, CDR2 SVGAGI. The V end lost 5 bases, the J end lost 9 bases, and 8 bases lay between the germline ends.

This clone has just a few counts. The chain has TRBV10-3 and TRBJ2-7; D unresolved. With 10 bases removed from V and 5 bases from J, the gap between germline ends came to 18 bases. CDR1 is ENHRY and CDR2 is SYGVKD in the germline V gene. The CDR3 loop spans 13 amino acids. Here the CDR3 reads CATNLHKADEQYF. For the CDR3, the DNA is TGTGCCACCAATCTTCATAAGGCCGACGAGCAGTACTTC.

The CDR3 bases are TGTGCCAGCAGCTTATTCAGTGGGGATGCCGGCTACACCTTC. This encodes CASSLFSGDAGYTF. The chain recombines TRBV7-2 with TRBJ1-2, with D unresolved. CDR1 SGHTA and CDR2 FQGNSA come from the germline V gene. Trimming shortened V by 2 bases and J by 8 bases, and 15 bases separated the two germline ends. The CDR3 sequence is 14 residues long.

The J gene is TRBJ1-1, the V gene TRBV30, with a possible D match to TRBD1 (5 bases). This CDR3 spans 13 amino acids. From germline, CDR1 is GTSNPN and CDR2 SVGIG (reference sequence). Trimming took 5 bases from V and 5 from J, leaving 15 bases between them. The CDR3 reads CAWLRGAGTEAFF. CDR3 nucleotide sequence: TGTGCCTGGTTAAGAGGGGCTGGGACTGAAGCTTTCTTT.

The V gene is TRBV30, the J gene TRBJ1-6; D remains ambiguous. CDR3 length equals 9 residues. Germline V gives CDR1 GTSNPN, CDR2 SVGIG (reference sequence). V lost 7 bases to trimming and J lost 10 bases, with 5 bases between them. The CDR3 is CALGSPLHF. CDR3 bases: TGTGCCTTAGGGTCACCCCTCCACTTT.

As DNA, the CDR3 is TGTGCCAGTAGTGAGGACAGTCCGGCTACGCAGTATTTT. Translating gives CASSEDSPATQYF. This rearrangement joins TRBV19 to TRBJ2-3; D may be TRBD1 (6 bases). Between the trimmed V and J ends, which lost 5 bases and 8 bases, there was a span of 14 bases. Germline V gives CDR1 LNHDA, CDR2 SQIVND (reference sequence). This CDR3 has 13 residues.

The DNA for the CDR3 is TGTGCCAGTAGTATGGCGGGACAGGGGAACAGGCAGCCCCAGCATTTT. It encodes CASSMAGQGNRQPQHF. The chain carries TRBV19 and TRBJ1-5, with 10 positions matching TRBD1. J lost 7 bases, V lost 3 bases, and 9 bases had no gene match. CDR3 size: 16 residues. Germline CDR1 reads LNHDA; CDR2 reads SQIVND (reference sequence).

J is TRBJ2-2 and V is TRBV10-3, with 10 bases identical to TRBD1. Unmatched junction bases numbered 17, after V lost 10 bases and J lost 6 bases. Germline loops: CDR1 ENHRY, CDR2 SYGVKD. The CDR3 is 17 residues long. As DNA, the CDR3 is TGTGCCACCGAACTTGGGAAGACAGGGGGCATAGCCGGGGAGCTGTTTTTT. This sequence encodes CATELGKTGGIAGELFF.

Worth noting for this clone: The sample has other DNA sequences that encode this CDR3 too. The gene calls are TRBV5-1 and TRBJ1-1; no clear D gene. The germline V gene has CDR1 SGHRS and CDR2 YFSETQ. The V end was cut by 0 bases, the J end by 5 bases, with 8 bases between. The CDR3 loop spans 13 amino acids. This chain's CDR3 is CASSLDLGTEAFF. CDR3 DNA sequence: TGCGCCAGCAGCTTGGACCTCGGAACTGAAGCTTTCTTT.

The sample holds a few counts of this clone. This chain links TRBV4-3 with TRBJ2-3; 10 bases align to TRBD1. The ends lost 1 base at V and 3 bases at J; junction bases unmatched: 4. The germline V gene has CDR1 LGHNA and CDR2 YSLEER. This CDR3 spans 16 amino acids. The CDR3 loop is CASSQVSGQGTDTQYF. The CDR3 DNA is TGCGCCAGCAGCCAAGTATCGGGACAGGGGACAGATACGCAGTATTTT.

CDR3 amino acids: CASSPWQGALGANVLTF. The CDR3 DNA sequence: TGTGCCAGCTCACCTTGGCAGGGGGCCCTGGGGGCCAACGTCCTGACTTTC. The chain has TRBV18 and TRBJ2-6, with 8 bases fitting TRBD1. This CDR3 contains 17 residues. J was trimmed by 4 bases and V by 3 bases; bases with no gene match: 8. From germline, CDR1 is KGHSH and CDR2 LQKENI.

The chain carries TRBV7-2 and TRBJ2-1, with 11 bases aligning to TRBD2. The J segment lost 1 base and the V segment lost 1 base, leaving 0 bases of the junction unmatched. The CDR3 totals 16 residues. CDR1 is SGHTA, CDR2 FQGNSA, per germline. This chain's CDR3 is CASSLGLAGSYNEQFF. The CDR3, as DNA: TGTGCCAGCAGCTTAGGACTAGCGGGGTCCTACAATGAGCAGTTCTTC.

This clone was detected only a few times. The genes are TRBV4-3 and TRBJ2-1, with 8 bases aligning to TRBD2. Germline values: CDR1 LGHNA, CDR2 YSLEER. With V trimmed by 2 bases and J by 3 bases, 3 bases remained unmatched. This CDR3 comprises 15 residues. CDR3 residues: CASSQLAGVYNEQFF. Written as DNA, the CDR3 is TGCGCCAGCAGCCAACTAGCGGGCGTCTACAATGAGCAGTTCTTC.

The V and J genes are TRBV11-2 and TRBJ2-3; 7 bases fit TRBD2. Germline CDR1 SGHAT, CDR2 FQNNGV. The CDR3 is 16 residues long. Trimming removed 5 bases from V and 3 bases from J; junction bases left unmatched: 11. The CDR3 here is CASSRHGLAETDTQYF. The CDR3 nucleotides read TGTGCCAGCAGCCGTCACGGGCTAGCGGAAACAGATACGCAGTATTTT.

The table lists this clone with a few counts. DNA of the CDR3: TGTGCCAGCAGCGTCGGAGCCTATGAGCAGTTCTTC. This codes for CASSVGAYEQFF. The chain has TRBV7-9 and TRBJ2-1, with D uncertain. This CDR3 is 12 amino acids long. Trimming left V 5 bases short and J 8 bases short, with 10 bases between. Germline V gives CDR1 SEHNR, CDR2 FQNEAQ (reference sequence). Variable domain in full (rest from reference TRBV7-9 and TRBJ2-1): DTGVSQNPRHKITKRGQNVTFRCDPISEHNRLYWYRQTLGQGPEFLTYFQNEAQLEKSRLLSDRFSAERPKGSFSTLEIQRTEQGDSAMYLCASSVGAYEQFFGPGTRLTVL.

The sample holds a few counts of this clone. The rearrangement uses TRBV7-2 and TRBJ2-1; D might be TRBD1 (6 bases). Germline CDR1 and CDR2: SGHTA and FQGNSA. The V end lost 6 bases, the J end lost 0 bases, and 9 bases lay between the germline ends. The CDR3 is 14 amino acids. This CDR3 reads CASRRTASYNEQFF. CDR3 DNA sequence: TGTGCCAGCAGGCGGACAGCCTCCTACAATGAGCAGTTCTTC.

This chain links TRBV7-9 with TRBJ2-5; D is ambiguous. Germline V gene lookup returns CDR1 SEHNR and CDR2 FQNEAQ (reference sequence). V lost 1 base to trimming and J lost 4 bases, with 13 bases between them. The CDR3 sequence is 15 residues long. This chain's CDR3 is CASSLVPGLGETQYF. The CDR3 nucleotides read TGTGCCAGCAGCTTAGTCCCGGGTTTGGGAGAGACCCAGTACTTC.

This clone was counted between two and nine times. The gene calls are TRBV9 and TRBJ1-2; D perhaps matches TRBD1 (5 bases). The V end was cut by 3 bases, the J end by 4 bases, with 16 bases between. Germline CDR1 reads SGDLS; CDR2 reads YYNGEE. This CDR3 region has 15 residues. CDR3 residues: CASSAGAEAFYGYTF. Written as DNA, the CDR3 is TGTGCCAGCAGCGCCGGGGCCGAAGCATTCTATGGCTACACCTTC.

This clone was seen a handful of times. As DNA, the CDR3 is TGTGCCAGCAGTTACGGGACGGGCAGTACCTACGAGCAGTACTTC. Its translation: CASSYGTGSTYEQYF. This chain uses TRBV6-6 with TRBJ2-7; D possibly matches TRBD1 or TRBD2 (5 bases each). The V gene's germline CDR1 is MNHNY and CDR2 SVGAGI (reference sequence). The CDR3 consists of 15 residues. The V gene lost 2 bases and the J gene lost 2 bases, with 13 bases spanning the gap.

This clone was seen only a few times. The chain employs TRBV5-1 and TRBJ2-1; D remains ambiguous. V lost 4 bases to trimming and J lost 9 bases, with 17 bases between them. The germline gives CDR1 SGHRS, CDR2 YFSETQ. This CDR3 is 14 amino acids long. CDR3 DNA: TGCGCCAGCAGCAATGTACTCAGGAACGGTGAGCAGTTCTTC. Translating gives CASSNVLRNGEQFF. The whole variable domain, filled in from reference TRBV5-1 and TRBJ2-1, reads KAGVTQTPRYLIKTRGQQVTLSCSPISGHRSVSWYQQTPGQGLQFLFEYFSETQRNKGNFPGRFSGRQFSNSRSEMNVSTLELGDSALYLCASSNVLRNGEQFFGPGTRLTVL.